This T cell receptor beta chain was found in a study of blood T cell repertoires in COVID-19. Measured with immunoSEQ multiplex PCR; TCRdb has only the in-frame clones, and not every one. Of 90,000 to 120,000 clones in the sample, 65% to 90% are singletons; the top ten hold less than 3.5%. Clinical history as reported by participants underpinned cohort assignment. The source is a woman in her forties or fifties who had recovered from COVID-19. Sequenced: PBMCs or T cells enriched from blood (not recorded which).

CDR3 nucleotide sequence: TGTGCCAGCAGTACCCGGGACAGGGGGTACTATGGCTACACCTTC. Protein sequence: CASSTRDRGYYGYTF. The rearrangement joins TRBV28 to TRBJ1-2; 11 nucleotides align to TRBD1. CDR3 length equals 15 residues. With 5 bases clipped from V and 3 bases from J, the junction kept 5 bases outside the gene matches. Germline V gives CDR1 MDHEN, CDR2 SYDVKM.